This T cell receptor beta chain came from a study of control samples from healthy donors and cancer patients. The protocol was immunoSEQ multiplex PCR, while the TCRdb copy is restricted to in-frame clones and leaves out a portion. The sample carries more than 85,000 clones, about 92% recorded once. The CDR3 runs to 14 residues. The germline CDR1 and CDR2 sequences are LGHNA and YNFKEQ. Trimming took 2 bases from V and 0 from J, leaving 7 bases between them. The genes are TRBV4-2 and TRBJ1-2, with D unresolved. The sequence was collected from a woman in her late teens or twenties in good health. Sequenced: blood. CDR3 amino acids: CASSQFSANYGYTF. The CDR3 DNA reads TGTGCCAGCAGCCAATTTTCGGCTAACTATGGCTACACCTTC.